A selection of T cell receptor beta chains follows, all from one sample in a study of T cells after yellow fever vaccination. A single record per CDR3 protein comes from TCRdb applying MiXCR to the 5' RACE reads. This table holds some 350,000 distinct CDR3 sequences, 4% found once. The input for sequencing was PBMCs, taken 5 days after the yellow fever booster vaccination. The receptors derive from a young man who received the YFV17D yellow fever vaccine. Each CDR3 is given with its conserved first and last residue. Each record gives: J gene, clone size, D gene, V gene, CDR3 protein, CDR3 DNA. A D gene is named only where the DNA matches it firmly. Clone size is given for some rows only: seen once, a few or many times, or a class if the clone is expanded.

TRBJ2-1	few	TRBD2	TRBV5-1	CASRRAGEDEQFF	TGCGCCAGCAGACGCGCGGGGGAAGATGAGCAGTTCTTC
TRBJ2-7	many	TRBD1	TRBV11-2	CASSSLYEGQGNYEQYF	TGTGCCAGCAGCTCCCTCTATGAGGGACAGGGTAACTACGAGCAGTACTTC
TRBJ2-2	few	TRBD1	TRBV29-1	CSVSRQGAYTGELFF	TGCAGCGTCTCTAGACAGGGGGCCTACACCGGGGAGCTGTTTTTT
TRBJ2-1	.	TRBD2	TRBV29-1	CSGTSGGAESYNEQFF	TGCAGCGGAACTAGCGGGGGGGCGGAATCGTACAATGAGCAGTTCTTC
TRBJ1-1	many	TRBD1	TRBV7-8	CASSLSGGYTEAFF	TGTGCCAGCAGCTTATCAGGGGGCTACACTGAAGCTTTCTTT
TRBJ1-2	.	.	TRBV6-2/TRBV6-3	CASSIAGHGYTF	TGTGCCAGCAGTATAGCTGGGCATGGCTACACCTTC
TRBJ2-3	.	.	TRBV5-1	CASSWRGGGQSDTQYF	TGCGCCAGCAGCTGGCGGGGAGGAGGTCAGTCAGATACGCAGTATTTT
TRBJ1-1	.	.	TRBV6-6	CASSYPRGNTEAFF	TGTGCCAGCAGTTACCCGCGGGGGAACACTGAAGCTTTCTTT
TRBJ1-2	few	TRBD1	TRBV5-5	CASSLLPPGGNYGYTF	TGTGCCAGCAGCTTGCTACCCCCAGGGGGAAACTATGGCTACACCTTC
TRBJ1-4	.	.	TRBV7-2	CASSRAINEKLFF	TGTGCCAGCAGCAGGGCTATCAATGAAAAACTGTTTTTT
TRBJ2-3	.	TRBD2	TRBV14	CASSQDWPSGLSTDTQYF	TGTGCCAGCAGCCAAGATTGGCCTAGCGGGTTGAGCACAGATACGCAGTATTTT
TRBJ2-5	few	.	TRBV27	CASGRFSTEYQETQYF	TGTGCCAGCGGAAGGTTCTCCACAGAATACCAAGAGACCCAGTACTTC
TRBJ1-4	few	TRBD1	TRBV18	CASSPSGGAIEKLFF	TGTGCCAGCTCACCATCAGGGGGCGCGATCGAAAAACTGTTTTTT
TRBJ1-1	.	.	TRBV12-3/TRBV12-4	CASSWGANTEAFF	TGTGCCAGCAGTTGGGGAGCGAACACTGAAGCTTTCTTT
TRBJ1-1	few	TRBD1	TRBV19	CASSTERPIGTGANTEAFF	TGTGCCAGTAGTACCGAAAGACCGATCGGGACAGGGGCGAACACTGAAGCTTTCTTT
TRBJ2-7	few	TRBD1	TRBV10-2	CASSGPGQGASEQYF	TGCGCCAGCAGTGGGCCGGGACAGGGGGCCAGCGAGCAGTACTTC
TRBJ2-7	.	.	TRBV4-3	CASSQEVVAAGLSYEQYF	TGCGCCAGCAGCCAAGAGGTGGTGGCGGCAGGGCTTTCCTACGAGCAGTACTTC
TRBJ1-2	.	.	TRBV9	CASSVDKGLYTF	TGTGCCAGCAGCGTAGATAAGGGGCTCTACACCTTC
TRBJ2-1	few	TRBD2	TRBV5-1	CASSRLQRGGDNEQFF	TGCGCCAGCAGCCGCCTCCAGCGGGGGGGCGACAATGAGCAGTTCTTC
TRBJ2-5	many	.	TRBV5-1	CASSTGGGETQYF	TGCGCCAGCAGCACAGGGGGAGGGGAGACCCAGTACTTC
TRBJ2-2	few	.	TRBV7-2	CASSLAAGTTSRGGLGELFF	TGTGCCAGCAGCTTAGCCGCGGGGACCACCAGCCGCGGAGGGCTGGGGGAGCTGTTTTTT
TRBJ1-1	many	TRBD1	TRBV7-3	CASVGTANTEAFF	TGTGCCAGCGTGGGGACAGCGAACACTGAAGCTTTCTTT
TRBJ2-5	.	TRBD2	TRBV6-2/TRBV6-3	CASSPGEFSRGLETQYF	TGTGCCAGCAGCCCCGGCGAGTTTTCGCGGGGGTTGGAGACCCAGTACTTC
TRBJ1-1	.	.	TRBV7-2	CASSPTTNTEAFF	TGTGCCAGCAGCCCAACAACGAACACTGAAGCTTTCTTT
TRBJ2-3	many	.	TRBV6-2/TRBV6-3	CASSYEGGTPGTQYF	TGTGCCAGCAGTTACGAAGGGGGAACCCCAGGGACGCAGTATTTT
TRBJ1-5	.	.	TRBV3-1	CASSQDGGRQPQHF	TGTGCCAGCAGCCAAGATGGGGGGCGCCAGCCCCAGCATTTT
TRBJ1-1	many	.	TRBV12-1	CASSFATEAFF	TGTGCCAGCAGCTTTGCCACTGAAGCTTTCTTT
TRBJ2-3	.	.	TRBV5-4	CASSSAGFPDTQYF	TGTGCCAGCAGTTCGGCGGGGTTCCCAGATACGCAGTATTTT
TRBJ2-3	.	.	TRBV20-1	CSARYGSTDTQYF	TGCAGTGCCCGTTATGGGAGCACAGATACGCAGTATTTT
TRBJ1-1	few	.	TRBV7-9	CASSLAVRDGEAFF	TGTGCCAGCAGCTTAGCGGTAAGGGACGGTGAAGCTTTCTTT
TRBJ2-1	many	TRBD2	TRBV4-3	CASSQSAGEIYNEQFF	TGCGCCAGCAGCCAATCAGCGGGGGAGATCTACAATGAGCAGTTCTTC
TRBJ2-5	.	.	TRBV7-8	CASSPRLEETQYF	TGTGCCAGCAGCCCCCGACTAGAAGAGACCCAGTACTTC
TRBJ1-5	.	TRBD1	TRBV20-1	CSATWDRGGNQPQHF	TGCAGTGCTACTTGGGACAGGGGAGGGAATCAGCCCCAGCATTTT
TRBJ2-5	many	TRBD1	TRBV29-1	CSVRGQGAGETQYF	TGCAGCGTTAGAGGACAGGGGGCCGGCGAGACCCAGTACTTC
TRBJ2-5	.	TRBD2	TRBV29-1	CSGERGAGETQYF	TGCAGCGGAGAGCGGGGGGCCGGGGAGACCCAGTACTTC
TRBJ2-1	.	.	TRBV11-2	CASRAGLENEQFF	TGTGCCAGCAGGGCGGGACTTGAGAATGAGCAGTTCTTC
TRBJ1-1	.	.	TRBV11-2	CASSLSGGETTEAFF	TGTGCCAGCAGCTTATCCGGAGGGGAGACCACTGAAGCTTTCTTT
TRBJ1-2	.	.	TRBV5-1	CASSENYGYTF	TGCGCCAGCAGCGAGAACTATGGCTACACCTTC
TRBJ1-6	few	.	TRBV7-8	CASRRESYNSPLHF	TGTGCCAGCAGGAGGGAGTCCTATAATTCACCCCTCCACTTT
TRBJ2-7	few	TRBD1	TRBV7-9	CASSGGTGKVNEQYF	TGTGCCAGCAGCGGGGGGACAGGGAAGGTAAACGAGCAGTACTTC
TRBJ2-3	many	.	TRBV5-1	CASGEKTDTQYF	TGCGCCAGCGGGGAGAAAACAGATACGCAGTATTTT
TRBJ2-2	.	.	TRBV7-2	CASSLFQGFGELFF	TGTGCCAGCAGCTTATTCCAGGGATTCGGGGAGCTGTTTTTT
TRBJ2-2	.	.	TRBV4-3	CASSQERGAVANTGELFF	TGCGCCAGCAGCCAAGAACGGGGGGCAGTCGCGAACACCGGGGAGCTGTTTTTT
TRBJ1-5	few	.	TRBV21-1	CASSKGSSSGQPQHF	TGTGCCAGCAGCAAAGGGAGCAGTTCAGGGCAGCCCCAGCATTTT
TRBJ2-2	.	.	TRBV7-8	CASSPFAVPGELFF	TGTGCCAGCAGCCCTTTCGCAGTTCCCGGGGAGCTGTTTTTT
TRBJ2-7	few	.	TRBV3-1	CASSFRGYYEQYF	TGTGCCAGCAGCTTTAGAGGCTACTACGAGCAGTACTTC
TRBJ2-7	few	.	TRBV14	CASSPREYFGSYEQYF	TGTGCCAGCAGCCCCCGGGAGTATTTCGGATCCTACGAGCAGTACTTC
TRBJ2-7	many	.	TRBV4-3	CASSQEGEGWATQYF	TGCGCCAGCAGCCAAGAAGGTGAGGGGTGGGCTACGCAGTACTTC
TRBJ1-2	.	.	TRBV24-1	CATRGSDGYTF	TGTGCCACCAGAGGTTCCGATGGCTACACCTTC
TRBJ1-4	few	.	TRBV5-5	CASSITATTNEKLFF	TGTGCCAGCAGCATTACAGCTACAACTAATGAAAAACTGTTTTTT